Sequencing of this TCR beta chain was carried out in a study of blood T cell repertoires in COVID-19. On the study more broadly: In each case, the material was cDNA or gDNA derived from T cells, B-cell-depleted T cells, or PBMCs.

The V and J ends lost 4 bases and 5 bases respectively, with 9 bases between them. The CDR3 length is 12 residues. Authors' data handling: Cell counts per sample came from amplifying reference gene primers. Clones were sequenced by immunoSEQ multiplex PCR, and TCRdb holds only the in-frame ones, with some missing. V, J and clone size are those of that table, while D and trimming were read from the DNA. The top ten hold roughly 3.9% of the sample, which has fewer than 60,000 clones, roughly four fifths seen once. This chain joins TRBV12-3 or TRBV12-4 and TRBJ2-7; the D is unclear. The source material was peripheral blood. This receptor was taken from a man aged 60 to 69 with acute or convalescent COVID-19. In nucleotides, the CDR3 is TGTGCCAGCAGTTCGAGTATTCACGAGCAGTACTTC. It encodes CASSSSIHEQYF.